The TCR beta chain described here comes from a study of patients and donors after allogeneic stem cell transplantation. TCRdb reprocessed the RT-PCR reads with MiXCR, giving one entry per CDR3 protein. The sample has approximately 250,000 distinct CDR3 sequences; roughly 14% are singletons. The CDR3 spans 14 residues. Germline-derived CDR1 and CDR2 are SSHAT and FNYEAQ (reference sequence). Trimming cost V 5 bases and J 6 bases; bases outside gene matches: 7. The chain couples TRBV7-7 to TRBJ2-1; 7 positions agree with TRBD1. Sequencing was carried out using blood, either unsorted or a sorted T cell fraction (not recorded which). This TCR was recovered from a human donor who was either an allogeneic HSCT recipient or a stem cell or donor lymphocyte infusion donor (not recorded which). It is not recorded whose cells these are; they may come from a transplant donor. The CDR3 coding sequence is TGTGCCAGCAGCAGAGACAGGGATGGCAATGAGCAGTTCTTC. It is translated as CASSRDRDGNEQFF. The full variable domain, in which reference TRBV7-7 and TRBJ2-1 provide the parts outside the CDR3, is GAGVSQSPRYKVTKRGQDVTLRCDPISSHATLYWYQQALGQGPEFLTYFNYEAQPDKSGLPSDRFSAERPEGSISTLTIQRTEQRDSAMYRCASSRDRDGNEQFFGPGTRLTVL.